The next 31 T cell receptor beta chains were all read from a single sample in a study of tumor and adjacent non-tumor tissue in lung cancer. TCRbeta libraries were built with three rounds of nested PCR, modified from ARM-PCR. TCRdb independently ran MiXCR on the multiplex PCR reads; one entry per CDR3 protein. The table lists 70,000 to 90,000 distinct CDR3 sequences, roughly 80% of them singletons, with about 14% in the top ten. No cell sorting was done before RNA was extracted from the tissue. Sequences were obtained from lung tumor tissue. The receptors stem from a woman between 50 and 59 years old with non-small cell lung cancer.

Turning to this clonotype: One end of the junction varies from germline; a read error may be responsible. This rearrangement joins TRBV28 to TRBJ2-1; 9 bases align to TRBD1. Germline assignment: CDR1 MDHEN and CDR2 SYDVKM. The CDR3 is made up of 16 amino acids. In nucleotides, the CDR3 is TGTGCCAGCAGTTCCTACAGGGGGCGGTCAGTAAATGAGCCGTTCTTT. This gives the protein CASSSYRGRSVNEPFF. Full variable domain (remainder filled in from reference TRBV28 and TRBJ2-1): DVKVTQSSRYLVKRTGEKVFLECVQDMDHENMFWYRQDPGLGLRLIYFSYDVKMKEKGDIPEGYSVSREKKERFSLILESASTNQTSMYLCASSSYRGRSVNEPFFGPGTRLTVL.

The chain employs TRBV28 and TRBJ2-1, with TRBD2 identical over 8 bases. This CDR3 contains 13 residues. The V segment lost 7 bases and the J segment 9 bases; nucleotides outside the gene matches: 8. Germline CDR1 MDHEN, CDR2 SYDVKM. CDR3 in amino acids: CASINSGDIEQFF. The CDR3 DNA is TGTGCCAGCATTAATAGCGGGGACATTGAGCAGTTCTTC.

This chain joins TRBV5-5 and TRBJ2-1; D is perhaps TRBD2 (6 bases). The CDR3 is 17 amino acids. Germline V CDR1 and CDR2: SGHKS, YYEKEE (reference sequence). CDR3 sequence reads: CVNSYELSGRSYNEQFF. The CDR3, as DNA: TGTGTCAACAGCTATGAGCTGAGCGGGCGTTCCTACAATGAGCAGTTCTTC.

This clonotype was counted at least ten times. This chain uses TRBV30 with TRBJ2-3; 11 bases fit TRBD2. Germline V gives CDR1 GTSNPN, CDR2 SVGIG (reference sequence). Unmatched junction bases numbered 9, after V lost 5 bases and J lost 2 bases. This CDR3 has 16 amino acids. In DNA form, the CDR3 reads TGTGCCTGGGAAGGTACTAGCGGGAGATACACAGATACGCAGTATTTT. Amino acid sequence: CAWEGTSGRYTDTQYF. The full variable domain, with the rest looked up from reference TRBV30 and TRBJ2-3, is SQTIHQWPATLVQPVGSPLSLECTVEGTSNPNLYWYRQAAGRGLQLLFYSVGIGQISSEVPQNLSASRPQDRQFILSSKKLLLSDSGFYLCAWEGTSGRYTDTQYFGPGTRLTVL.

The chain employs TRBV7-9 and TRBJ2-7, with D unclear. There are 12 residues in the CDR3. CDR1 and CDR2 from the germline V gene are SEHNR and FQNEAQ (reference sequence). V lost 10 bases, J lost 6 bases, and 16 bases lay in between. As DNA, the CDR3 is TGTGCCAATAGCCCTTTCCATTCCGAGCAGTACTTC. Translating gives CANSPFHSEQYF.

As concerns this clonotype: Compared with germline, one end of the junction differs, possibly owing to a read error. The chain combines TRBV11-2 with TRBJ1-2; the D is unclear. The V gene's germline CDR1 is SGHAT and CDR2 FQNNGV. This CDR3 comprises 15 residues. CDR3 nucleotide sequence: TGTGGCAACAGCTTAGTAACGGAAGCTAACTATGGCTACACTTTC. As protein: CGNSLVTEANYGYTF.

This clonotype was picked up a small number of times. This sequence may be a read error, since a much larger clone differs from it by one base. This rearrangement joins TRBV7-9 to TRBJ2-2; TRBD1 agrees at 9 bases. This CDR3 has 15 amino acids. CDR1 is SEHNR, CDR2 FQNEAQ, per germline (reference sequence). Trimming took 3 bases from V and 6 from J; bases not matched to a gene: 5. CDR3 coding DNA: TGTGCCAGCAGCTTTACAGGGGGCAAGTCCGGGGAGCTGTTTTTT. It specifies CASSFTGGKSGELFF.

As for this clonotype: Likely a read error: the CDR3 ends without its conserved phenylalanine or tryptophan. The chain combines TRBV20-1 with TRBJ1-2, with D tentatively TRBD1 (5 bases). The CDR3 totals 10 residues. Trimming stripped 7 bases from V and 2 bases from J, with 5 bases between. Per the germline V gene, CDR1 is DFQATT and CDR2 is SNEGSKA (reference sequence). Written as DNA, the CDR3 is TGCAGTGGGACAAACTATGGCTACACCAAC. Its translation is CSGTNYGYTN.

The chain employs TRBV11-1 and TRBJ1-1, with D perhaps TRBD1 (5 bases). Germline-derived CDR1 and CDR2 are SGHAT and FQDESV (reference sequence). V was shortened by 4 bases and J by 0 bases, with 12 bases between the two germline ends. The CDR3 is made up of 15 amino acids. The DNA of the CDR3 is TGTGCCAGCAGCTCCGGGAACAGGTTGAACACTGAAGCTTTCTTT. Protein sequence: CASSSGNRLNTEAFF.

This chain joins TRBV20-1 and TRBJ2-3, with D possibly TRBD2 on 6 matching bases. This CDR3 comprises 15 residues. The V and J ends lost 6 bases and 4 bases respectively, with 20 bases between them. Per germline, CDR1 DFQATT and CDR2 SNEGSKA (reference sequence). This CDR3 is CSAPRRRAFSDTQYF. CDR3 nucleotide sequence: TGCAGTGCCCCGCGCAGGAGGGCTTTCTCAGATACGCAGTATTTT.

The chain recombines TRBV28 with TRBJ2-5; D not resolved. Per germline, CDR1 MDHEN and CDR2 SYDVKM. The germline V and J ends were trimmed by 9 bases and 1 base, with 18 bases remaining between them. The CDR3 runs 15 residues. Written as DNA, the CDR3 is TGTGCCAGAAGTGATACGACACGAGGCCAAGAGACCCAGTACTTC. It encodes CARSDTTRGQETQYF. The full variable domain, in which reference TRBV28 and TRBJ2-5 provide the parts outside the CDR3, is DVKVTQSSRYLVKRTGEKVFLECVQDMDHENMFWYRQDPGLGLRLIYFSYDVKMKEKGDIPEGYSVSREKKERFSLILESASTNQTSMYLCARSDTTRGQETQYFGPGTRLLVL.

On this clonotype itself: One end of the junction varies from germline; a read error may be responsible. V usage is TRBV11-2 and J usage is TRBJ2-1, with 7 nucleotides matching TRBD2. Per germline, CDR1 SGHAT and CDR2 FQNNGV. The CDR3 is made up of 17 amino acids. The CDR3 nucleotides read TGTGCCAGCAGCCCAGAGGGCGGGGGAAGCTCTTACAATGTGCAGTTCTTC. Its translation is CASSPEGGGSSYNVQFF.

J is TRBJ2-7 and V is TRBV7-2; the match to TRBD1 covers 10 bases. Germline-derived CDR1 and CDR2 are SGHTA and FQGNSA. CDR3 length: 15 residues. V shed 6 bases, J shed 2 bases, and the junction held 7 bases outside the gene matches. CDR3: CASRRDRGDTYEQYF. The CDR3 coding sequence is TGTGCCAGCAGGAGGGACAGGGGAGATACCTACGAGCAGTACTTC.

With respect to this clonotype: Mismatch with germline at one junction end may stem from a read error. The chain has TRBV6-7 and TRBJ2-1; 8 bases fit TRBD2. TRBV6-7 is flagged as an ORF with uncertain function. The CDR3 loop spans 15 amino acids. CDR3 sequence (DNA): TGTGCCAGGAGTTTTAGGACTAGCCGGAGAGATGAGCATTTCTTC. It is translated as CARSFRTSRRDEHFF.

In regard to this clonotype: The junction and the germline gene differ at one end; a read error may be behind it. Here the CDR3 DNA reads TGTGCCAGCAGCTTGATCGGGAGCAACTACGAGCAGAACTTC. Its protein is CASSLIGSNYEQNF. The V call is TRBV5-6, the J call TRBJ2-7, with D tentatively TRBD2 (6 bases). The CDR3 length is 14 residues. Germline CDR1 is SGHDT and CDR2 is YYEEEE.

Comment on this clonotype: Germline and junction disagree at one end, which may indicate a read error. This chain links TRBV6-2 or TRBV6-3 with TRBJ2-2; tentative D call: TRBD2 (6 bases). Germline V gene lookup returns CDR1 MNHEY and CDR2 SVGEGT. The length of the CDR3 is 18 residues. The CDR3 sequence: CASSYSIACGKNTGELFF. In DNA form, the CDR3 reads TGTGCCAGCAGTTACTCGATAGCTTGCGGGAAGAACACCGGGGAACTGTTTTTT.

This clonotype was recorded at least ten times. This chain joins TRBV18 and TRBJ2-1; TRBD1 might be the D (6 bases). V was trimmed by 4 bases and J by 5 bases, leaving 15 bases between them. The length of the CDR3 is 15 residues. The V gene's germline CDR1 is KGHSH and CDR2 LQKENI. The CDR3 loop reads CASSLPGHNNNEQFF. The CDR3 region has the DNA TGTGCCAGCTCACTTCCGGGACACAACAACAATGAGCAGTTCTTC.

The sample holds one count of this clonotype. The final CDR3 position lacks the conserved phenylalanine or tryptophan, pointing to a likely read error. The chain employs TRBV12-3 or TRBV12-4 and TRBJ2-5; D not certain. Deletions cut 7 bases from V and 0 bases from J, with 9 bases between. The length of the CDR3 is 13 residues. The CDR3 protein is CASITLYQETQYL. The CDR3 nucleotides read TGTGCCAGCATTACCCTGTACCAAGAGACCCAGTACCTC.

For this clonotype: One end of the junction is discordant with germline, which a read error may explain. This chain connects TRBV4-1 to TRBJ2-4, with D possibly called TRBD1 or TRBD2 (5 bases each). Germline assignment: CDR1 MGHRA and CDR2 YSYEKL. CDR3 size: 15 residues. This CDR3 reads CASSQEDGAGNIQYF. Written as DNA, the CDR3 is TGCGCCAGTAGCCAAGAGGACGGGGCTGGAAACATTCAGTACTTC.

A note on this clonotype: One end of the junction does not line up with germline, which may come from a read error. This chain joins TRBV11-2 and TRBJ1-4, with TRBD1 identical over 9 bases. Germline-derived CDR1 and CDR2 are SGHAT and FQNNGV. The CDR3 loop spans 15 amino acids. Written as DNA, the CDR3 is TGTGCCAGCAGCTCACGACAGGGGGTAGATGAAAAATTGTTTTTT. It codes for CASSSRQGVDEKLFF.

J is TRBJ2-3 and V is TRBV29-1; 11 nucleotides agree with TRBD1. The CDR3 spans 15 residues. The trim removed 3 bases at V and 7 bases at J, leaving 9 bases unmatched. Germline V gives CDR1 SQVTM, CDR2 ANQGSEA. The CDR3 DNA follows: TGCAGCGTTGAGTGGGGACAGGGGGTGTCATATACGCAGTATTTT. The encoded protein is CSVEWGQGVSYTQYF.

This chain uses TRBV5-1 with TRBJ2-3; D possibly corresponds to TRBD1 (6 bases). Trimming left V 0 bases short and J 2 bases short, with 10 bases between. The CDR3 consists of 15 residues. The germline V gene has CDR1 SGHRS and CDR2 YFSETQ. CDR3 protein: CASSLEQGNTDTQYF. The DNA for the CDR3 is TGCGCCAGCAGCTTGGAACAGGGAAACACAGATACGCAGTATTTT.

Note on this clonotype: In this CDR3 the conserved last residue, phenylalanine or tryptophan, is missing, so a read error is likely. The CDR3 region is CTSSSTLPRGTQYS. Written as DNA, the CDR3 is TGTACCAGCAGCTCAACATTACCAAGGGGGACGCAGTATTCT. The chain has TRBV11-2 and TRBJ2-3, with a weak D call TRBD1 (6 bases). The CDR3 spans 14 residues. Germline V gene data show CDR1 as SGHAT and CDR2 as FQNNGV.

In regard to this clonotype: The junction departs from the called germline gene at one end, perhaps through a read error. The chain couples TRBV29-1 to TRBJ2-2, with a tentative D call TRBD2 (6 bases). In germline, CDR1 is SQVTM, CDR2 ANQGSEA. This CDR3 region has 12 residues. The CDR3 DNA follows: TGCAGCGGGACTGGGCAAACCGGGGGGCTGTTTTTT. This sequence encodes CSGTGQTGGLFF.

By share of the sample, this clonotype is medium-sized. In nucleotides, the CDR3 is TGCAGCGTTGGAGACAACCTCAACACTGAAGCTTTCTTT. It translates to CSVGDNLNTEAFF. V usage is TRBV29-1 and J usage is TRBJ1-1; D is unclear. Per germline, CDR1 SQVTM and CDR2 ANQGSEA. Trimming left V 4 bases short and J 2 bases short, with 11 bases between. The CDR3 spans 13 residues. The full variable domain, in which reference TRBV29-1 and TRBJ1-1 provide the parts outside the CDR3, is SAVISQKPSRDICQRGTSLTIQCQVDSQVTMMFWYRQQPGQSLTLIATANQGSEATYESGFVIDKFPISRPNLTFSTLTVSNMSPEDSSIYLCSVGDNLNTEAFFGQGTRLTVV.

This clonotype was observed at least ten times. The chain carries TRBV28 and TRBJ2-2; D tentatively fits TRBD1 or TRBD2 (5 bases each). The CDR3 sequence is 15 residues long. V was clipped by 3 bases and J by 5 bases, with 13 bases between them. CDR1 is MDHEN, CDR2 SYDVKM, per germline. CDR3 in amino acids: CASSFPSEGTGELFF. CDR3 nucleotides: TGTGCCAGCAGTTTCCCCTCCGAGGGGACCGGGGAGCTGTTTTTT.

This clonotype was seen only once. The CDR3 end shows no conserved phenylalanine or tryptophan, and so a read error is likely. The J gene is TRBJ2-1, the V gene TRBV6-6, with 9 bases aligning to TRBD1. The CDR3 contains 15 residues. V lost 2 bases to trimming and J lost 10 bases; unmatched junction nucleotides: 9. The germline gives CDR1 MNHNY, CDR2 SVGAGI (reference sequence). As DNA, the CDR3 is TGTGCCAGCAGTTACGGGACAGGGCGTTCCAGAGAGCAGTTCTTA. Its translation: CASSYGTGRSREQFL.

Concerning this clonotype itself: Because the CDR3 is missing its conserved closing phenylalanine or tryptophan, this is likely a read error. V and J are TRBV6-2 or TRBV6-3 and TRBJ2-7; possibly TRBD2 for D (6 bases). This CDR3 is built from 14 residues. The V end lost 7 bases, the J end lost 10 bases, and 23 bases lay between the germline ends. Looked up from germline, CDR1 is MNHEY and CDR2 is SVGEGT. CDR3 nucleotide sequence: TGTGCCAGCACTATGGCGGGAAATAGGCGCGAACAGTACCTC. Translating it yields CASTMAGNRREQYL.

J is TRBJ2-5 and V is TRBV5-6, with D unclear. The CDR3 runs to 13 residues. V lost 6 bases and J lost 4, with 13 bases in between. CDR1 is SGHDT, CDR2 YYEEEE, per germline. The CDR3 coding sequence is TGTGCCAGCAATGTAGGGCCTTCAGAGACCCAGTACTTC. Translating it yields CASNVGPSETQYF.

Regarding this clonotype: A junction boundary mismatches the germline segment, possibly from a read error. The CDR3 reads CAGSPDRDQTQHF. DNA of the CDR3: TGTGCCGGCAGCCCGGATAGAGATCAAACCCAGCATTTT. V gene TRBV6-1 combines with J gene TRBJ1-5; D remains ambiguous. The length of the CDR3 is 13 residues. Germline V gene data show CDR1 as MNHNS and CDR2 as SASEGT.

With regard to this clonotype: One end of the junction fails to match germline, which may point to a read error. The chain employs TRBV29-1 and TRBJ2-1; tentative D call: TRBD1 (6 bases). CDR3 length equals 12 residues. The V gene's germline CDR1 is SQVTM and CDR2 ANQGSEA. CDR3 in DNA: TGCAGCGTTGAAACCGAGGCAGGGGAGCCGTTCTTC. Translation gives CSVETEAGEPFF.